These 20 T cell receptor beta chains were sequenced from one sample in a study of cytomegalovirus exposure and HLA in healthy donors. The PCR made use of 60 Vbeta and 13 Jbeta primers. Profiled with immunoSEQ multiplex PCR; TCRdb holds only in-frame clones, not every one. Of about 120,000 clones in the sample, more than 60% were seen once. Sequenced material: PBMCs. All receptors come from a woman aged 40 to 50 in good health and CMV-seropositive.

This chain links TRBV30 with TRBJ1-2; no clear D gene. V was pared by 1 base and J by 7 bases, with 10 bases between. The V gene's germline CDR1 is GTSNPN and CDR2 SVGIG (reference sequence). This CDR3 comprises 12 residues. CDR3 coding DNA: TGTGCCTGGAGTGGAAGTTTGAGTGGCTACACCTTC. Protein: CAWSGSLSGYTF.

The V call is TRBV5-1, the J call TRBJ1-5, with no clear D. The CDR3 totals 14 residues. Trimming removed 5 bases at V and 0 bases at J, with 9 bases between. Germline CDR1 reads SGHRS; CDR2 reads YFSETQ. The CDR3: CASRVQPSNQPQHF. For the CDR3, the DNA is TGCGCCAGCAGGGTACAGCCTAGCAATCAGCCCCAGCATTTT.

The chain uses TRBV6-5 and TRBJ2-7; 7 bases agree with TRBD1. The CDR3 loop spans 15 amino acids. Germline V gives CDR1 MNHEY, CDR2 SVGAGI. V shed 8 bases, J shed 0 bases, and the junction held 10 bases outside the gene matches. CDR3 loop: CASARDRTHSYEQYF. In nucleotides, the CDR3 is TGTGCCAGCGCTAGGGACAGAACTCACTCCTACGAGCAGTACTTC.

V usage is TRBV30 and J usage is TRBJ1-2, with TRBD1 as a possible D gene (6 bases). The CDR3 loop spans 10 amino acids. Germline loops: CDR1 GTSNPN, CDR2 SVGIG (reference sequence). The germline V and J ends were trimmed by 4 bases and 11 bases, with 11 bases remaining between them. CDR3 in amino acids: CAWNGGAYTF. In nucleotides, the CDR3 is TGTGCCTGGAACGGGGGGGCTTACACCTTC.

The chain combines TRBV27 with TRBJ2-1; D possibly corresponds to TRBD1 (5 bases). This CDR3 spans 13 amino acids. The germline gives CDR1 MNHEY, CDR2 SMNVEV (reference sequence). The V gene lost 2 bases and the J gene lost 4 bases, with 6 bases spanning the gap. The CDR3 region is CASSLQGYNEQFF. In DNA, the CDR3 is TGTGCCAGCAGTTTACAGGGATACAATGAGCAGTTCTTC.

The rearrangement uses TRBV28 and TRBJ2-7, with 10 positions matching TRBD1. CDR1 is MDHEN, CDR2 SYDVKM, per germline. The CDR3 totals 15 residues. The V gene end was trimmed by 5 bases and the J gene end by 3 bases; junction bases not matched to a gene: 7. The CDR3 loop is CASSPWTGGDYEQYF. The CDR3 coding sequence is TGTGCCAGCAGTCCGTGGACAGGGGGGGACTACGAGCAGTACTTC.

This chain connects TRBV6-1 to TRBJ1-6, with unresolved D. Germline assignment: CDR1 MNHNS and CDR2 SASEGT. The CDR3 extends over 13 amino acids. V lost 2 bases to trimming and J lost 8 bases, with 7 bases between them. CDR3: CASSEQVDSPLHF. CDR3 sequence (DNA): TGTGCCAGCAGTGAACAGGTAGATTCACCCCTCCACTTT.

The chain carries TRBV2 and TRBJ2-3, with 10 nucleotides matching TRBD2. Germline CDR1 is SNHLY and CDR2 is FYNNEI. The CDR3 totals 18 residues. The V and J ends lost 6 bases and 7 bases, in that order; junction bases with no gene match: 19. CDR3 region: CASSLPGASGRRAHTQYF. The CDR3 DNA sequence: TGTGCCAGCAGCCTACCCGGGGCTAGCGGGAGAAGGGCACATACGCAGTATTTT.

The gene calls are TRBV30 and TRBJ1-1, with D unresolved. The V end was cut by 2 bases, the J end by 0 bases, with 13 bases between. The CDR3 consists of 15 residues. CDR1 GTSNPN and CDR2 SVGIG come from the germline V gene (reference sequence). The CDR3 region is CAWSKKTDMNTEAFF. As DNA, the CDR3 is TGTGCCTGGAGTAAAAAGACTGATATGAACACTGAAGCTTTCTTT.

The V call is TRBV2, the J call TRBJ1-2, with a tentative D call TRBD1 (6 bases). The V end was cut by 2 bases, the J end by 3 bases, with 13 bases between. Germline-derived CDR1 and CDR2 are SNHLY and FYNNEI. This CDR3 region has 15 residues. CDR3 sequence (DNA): TGTGCCAGCAGTGAACTTGGGGGCGCCGACTATGGCTACACCTTC. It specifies CASSELGGADYGYTF.

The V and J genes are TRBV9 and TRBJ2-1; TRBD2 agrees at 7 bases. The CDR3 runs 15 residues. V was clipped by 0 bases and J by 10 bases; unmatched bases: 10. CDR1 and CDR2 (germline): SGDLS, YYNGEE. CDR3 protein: CASSVAAGPTNEQFF. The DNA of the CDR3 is TGTGCCAGCAGCGTAGCAGCGGGGCCGACCAACGAGCAGTTCTTC.

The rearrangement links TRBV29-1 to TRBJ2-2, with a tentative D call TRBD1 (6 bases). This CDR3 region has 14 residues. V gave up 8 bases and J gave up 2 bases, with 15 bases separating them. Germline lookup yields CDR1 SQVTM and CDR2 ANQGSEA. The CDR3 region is CSLPTGPNTGELFF. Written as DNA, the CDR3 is TGCAGCCTACCTACAGGGCCTAACACCGGGGAGCTGTTTTTT.

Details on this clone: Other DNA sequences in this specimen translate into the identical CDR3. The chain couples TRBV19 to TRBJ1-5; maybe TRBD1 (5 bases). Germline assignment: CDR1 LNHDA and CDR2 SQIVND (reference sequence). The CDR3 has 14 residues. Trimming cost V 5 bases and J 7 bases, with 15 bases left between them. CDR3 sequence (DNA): TGTGCCAGTAGTGGCCAGGGCGGGAACCAGCCCCAGCATTTT. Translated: CASSGQGGNQPQHF.

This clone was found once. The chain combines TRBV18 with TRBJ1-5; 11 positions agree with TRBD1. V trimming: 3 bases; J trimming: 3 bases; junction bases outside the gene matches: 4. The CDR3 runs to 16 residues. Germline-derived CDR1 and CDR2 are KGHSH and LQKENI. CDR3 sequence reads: CASSPWTGGLNQPQHF. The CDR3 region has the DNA TGTGCCAGCTCACCTTGGACAGGGGGCCTCAATCAGCCCCAGCATTTT.

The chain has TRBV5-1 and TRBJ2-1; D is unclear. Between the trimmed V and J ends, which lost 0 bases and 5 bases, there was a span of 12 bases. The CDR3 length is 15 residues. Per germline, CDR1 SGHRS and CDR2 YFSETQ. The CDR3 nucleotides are TGCGCCAGCAGCTTGGGAATCGGTATTAACAATGAGCAGTTCTTC. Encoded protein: CASSLGIGINNEQFF.

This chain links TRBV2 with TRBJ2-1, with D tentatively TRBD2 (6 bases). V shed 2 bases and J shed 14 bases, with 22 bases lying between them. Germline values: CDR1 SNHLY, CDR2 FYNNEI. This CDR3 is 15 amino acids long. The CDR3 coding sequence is TGTGCCAGCAGTGAAATAGGTGGTAGCGGCCGTCATGAGTTCTTC. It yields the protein CASSEIGGSGRHEFF.

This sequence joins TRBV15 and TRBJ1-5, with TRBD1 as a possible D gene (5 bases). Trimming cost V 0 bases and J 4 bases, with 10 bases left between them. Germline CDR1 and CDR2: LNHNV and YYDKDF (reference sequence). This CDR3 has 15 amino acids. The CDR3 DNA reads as TGTGCCACCAGCAGAGATCATACAGGTAATCAGCCCCAGCATTTT. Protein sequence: CATSRDHTGNQPQHF.

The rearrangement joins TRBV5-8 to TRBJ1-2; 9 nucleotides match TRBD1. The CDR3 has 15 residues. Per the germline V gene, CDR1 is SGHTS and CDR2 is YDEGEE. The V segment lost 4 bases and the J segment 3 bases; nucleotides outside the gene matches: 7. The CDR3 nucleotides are TGTGCCAGCAGCCGGGGACAGGGAGAGGACTATGGCTACACCTTC. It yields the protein CASSRGQGEDYGYTF.

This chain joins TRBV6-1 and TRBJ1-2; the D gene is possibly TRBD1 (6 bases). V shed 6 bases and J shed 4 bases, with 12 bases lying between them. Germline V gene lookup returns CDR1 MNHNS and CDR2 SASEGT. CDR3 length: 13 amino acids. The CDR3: CASSQTQGYGYTF. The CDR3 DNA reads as TGTGCCAGCAGCCAAACACAGGGCTATGGCTACACCTTC.

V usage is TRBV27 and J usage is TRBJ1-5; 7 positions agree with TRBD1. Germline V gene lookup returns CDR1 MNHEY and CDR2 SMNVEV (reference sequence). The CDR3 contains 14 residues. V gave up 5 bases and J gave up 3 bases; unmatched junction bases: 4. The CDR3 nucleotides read TGTGCCAGCAGTCAGGACAGGTTCAATCAGCCCCAGCATTTT. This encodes CASSQDRFNQPQHF.